This T cell receptor beta chain was documented in a study of OX40 agonist ivuxolimab in advanced cancers. This clone has a single count. Libraries were prepared by immunoSEQ multiplex PCR; TCRdb keeps only in-frame clonotypes and omits some of them. The sample carries roughly 70,000 clones, 80% to 90% recorded once. J gave up 8 bases and V 4 bases, and 9 bases lay outside the gene matches. Germline V gene lookup returns CDR1 SGHRS and CDR2 YFSETQ. The CDR3 is 15 residues long. The material sequenced was CD4+ or CD8+ T cells sorted from blood, taken in a trial of the OX40 agonist ivuxolimab. The TCR was taken from an adult with an advanced solid tumor such as melanoma, head and neck, liver or kidney cancer. This chain links TRBV5-1 with TRBJ2-1; TRBD1 matches 10 bases. CDR3 nucleotides: TGCGCCAGCAGCAACCCGGGACAGGGGTGGCATGAGCAGTTCTTC. It translates to CASSNPGQGWHEQFF.